The 3 T cell receptor beta chains below all came from one sample that was sequenced in a study of blood T cell repertoires in COVID-19. Profiling relied on immunoSEQ multiplex PCR, and the TCRdb table lists in-frame clones only, not all of them. In the table there are around 70,000 clones, around 86% of which are singletons. Material: peripheral blood. These receptors were obtained from a human donor in a cohort sampled during active COVID-19.

DNA of the CDR3: TGTGCCAGCAGCCTACGTAGCGGGGGGGATACGCAGTATTTT. Translation gives CASSLRSGGDTQYF. This rearrangement joins TRBV6-5 to TRBJ2-3; 10 nucleotides agree with TRBD2. This CDR3 spans 14 amino acids. Germline values: CDR1 MNHEY, CDR2 SVGAGI. V was pared by 6 bases and J by 6 bases, with 6 bases of the junction left unmatched.

The V call is TRBV28, the J call TRBJ2-4; 8 bases match TRBD1. V trimming: 6 bases; J trimming: 9 bases; junction bases outside the gene matches: 13. Germline lookup yields CDR1 MDHEN and CDR2 SYDVKM. The CDR3 is made up of 15 amino acids. The chain's CDR3 is CASRKGQAGEGIQYF. DNA of the CDR3: TGTGCCAGCAGAAAGGGACAGGCGGGTGAAGGCATTCAGTACTTC. The variable domain in full, with the rest retrieved from reference TRBV28 and TRBJ2-4, is DVKVTQSSRYLVKRTGEKVFLECVQDMDHENMFWYRQDPGLGLRLIYFSYDVKMKEKGDIPEGYSVSREKKERFSLILESASTNQTSMYLCASRKGQAGEGIQYFGAGTRLSVL.

The V gene is TRBV28, the J gene TRBJ2-7, with D hard to call. The length of the CDR3 is 12 residues. Germline V gene lookup returns CDR1 MDHEN and CDR2 SYDVKM. Trimming removed 5 bases at V and 4 bases at J, with 9 bases between. CDR3 loop: CASSPRLYEQYF. The DNA for the CDR3 is TGTGCCAGCAGTCCCCGTCTGTACGAGCAGTACTTC.